One sample yielded the 24 T cell receptor beta chains listed below, sequenced in a study of blood T cell repertoires in COVID-19. Profiled with immunoSEQ multiplex PCR; TCRdb holds only in-frame clones, not every one. The sample has roughly 79,000 clones; approximately 90% are singletons. Sequencing was done on a sample of peripheral blood. The receptor source for this set is a woman older than 75 with active or convalescent COVID-19.

The chain joins TRBV11-2 to TRBJ1-1; a weak D match, TRBD1 (5 bases). The V end was cut by 3 bases, the J end by 6 bases, with 5 bases between. The CDR3 loop spans 11 amino acids. CDR1 is SGHAT, CDR2 FQNNGV, per germline. The CDR3 DNA is TGTGCCAGCAGCTTGGGGCCTGAAGCTTTCTTT. The encoded protein is CASSLGPEAFF. The variable domain in full, with the rest retrieved from reference TRBV11-2 and TRBJ1-1, is EAGVAQSPRYKIIEKRQSVAFWCNPISGHATLYWYQQILGQGPKLLIQFQNNGVVDDSQLPKDRFSAERLKGVDSTLKIQPAKLEDSAVYLCASSLGPEAFFGQGTRLTVV.

The chain carries TRBV28 and TRBJ2-5, with D possibly matching TRBD1 (6 bases). Germline V gene data show CDR1 as MDHEN and CDR2 as SYDVKM. This CDR3 region has 13 residues. V gave up 6 bases and J gave up 4 bases, with 12 bases separating them. The CDR3 protein is CASRSGVGETQYF. The CDR3, as DNA: TGTGCCAGCAGATCAGGGGTGGGAGAGACCCAGTACTTC. The full variable domain, in which reference TRBV28 and TRBJ2-5 provide the parts outside the CDR3, is DVKVTQSSRYLVKRTGEKVFLECVQDMDHENMFWYRQDPGLGLRLIYFSYDVKMKEKGDIPEGYSVSREKKERFSLILESASTNQTSMYLCASRSGVGETQYFGPGTRLLVL.

The gene calls are TRBV28 and TRBJ2-5, with TRBD2 matching 10 bases. The germline V gene encodes CDR1 MDHEN and CDR2 SYDVKM. The V segment lost 4 bases and the J segment 4 bases; nucleotides outside the gene matches: 6. CDR3 length: 15 amino acids. For the CDR3, the DNA is TGTGCCAGCAGTTCCCAAGCGGGGGGGCGAGAGACCCAGTACTTC. Encoded protein: CASSSQAGGRETQYF.

J is TRBJ2-7 and V is TRBV9, with TRBD2 matching over 8 bases. V lost 0 bases and J lost 1; bases outside the gene matches: 3. The CDR3 sequence is 15 residues long. CDR1 and CDR2 (germline): SGDLS, YYNGEE. The CDR3 bases are TGTGCCAGCAGCGTAGGGAGCGGGAGTTCCTACGAGCAGTACTTC. Amino acids: CASSVGSGSSYEQYF.

Regarding this clone: This CDR3 is also generated by other DNA sequences in the sample. The rearrangement uses TRBV2 and TRBJ1-5, with TRBD1 matching over 11 bases. The J segment lost 7 bases and the V segment lost 4 bases, leaving 3 bases of the junction unmatched. The CDR3 is 14 amino acids. Germline V gene data show CDR1 as SNHLY and CDR2 as FYNNEI. DNA for the CDR3: TGTGCCAGCAGTGGGGGGGACAGGGGGCAGCCCCAGCATTTT. This sequence encodes CASSGGDRGQPQHF.

The genes are TRBV7-9 and TRBJ1-4; perhaps TRBD1 as D (5 bases). The V gene's germline CDR1 is SEHNR and CDR2 FQNEAQ (reference sequence). The CDR3 extends over 16 amino acids. Trimming pared 3 bases from V and 0 bases from J, leaving 11 bases between. In nucleotides, the CDR3 is TGTGCCAGCAGCTTCCCAGGGTCCGCAACTAATGAAAAACTGTTTTTT. It yields the protein CASSFPGSATNEKLFF.

The chain recombines TRBV5-4 with TRBJ1-1, with D uncertain. V lost 10 bases and J 0 bases, leaving 10 bases between the germline ends. The CDR3 runs to 12 residues. Germline lookup yields CDR1 SGHNT and CDR2 YYREEE (reference sequence). CDR3 sequence: CAFHRVNTEAFF. CDR3 sequence (DNA): TGTGCCTTCCACAGAGTGAACACTGAAGCTTTCTTT.

The V and J genes are TRBV3-1 (or the pseudogene TRBV3-2) and TRBJ1-3; 7 bases map to TRBD1. CDR1 LGHDT and CDR2 YNNKEL come from the germline V gene (reference sequence). The ends lost 5 bases at V and 2 bases at J; junction bases unmatched: 3. The CDR3 totals 14 residues. CDR3 sequence reads: CASSGGQPGNTIYF. DNA of the CDR3: TGTGCCAGCAGCGGGGGACAGCCTGGAAACACCATATATTTT.

V usage is TRBV27 and J usage is TRBJ2-7, with 11 bases that match TRBD2. CDR1 is MNHEY, CDR2 SMNVEV, per germline (reference sequence). The CDR3 loop spans 13 amino acids. J was trimmed by 2 bases and V by 9 bases; bases with no gene match: 3. CDR3 sequence: CASRLAGTYEQYF. The CDR3 DNA sequence: TGTGCCAGTCGACTAGCGGGAACCTACGAGCAGTACTTC.

This chain joins TRBV7-8 and TRBJ2-3; 10 bases are a match to TRBD2. CDR1 and CDR2 from the germline V gene are SGHVS and FQNEAQ. With V trimmed by 5 bases and J by 5 bases, 7 bases remained unmatched. This CDR3 region has 15 residues. The CDR3 sequence: CASSPPRLAGDTQYF. CDR3 bases: TGTGCCAGCAGCCCGCCCCGACTAGCGGGAGATACGCAGTATTTT.

The V and J genes are TRBV11-2 and TRBJ2-5, with TRBD2 matching over 9 bases. The germline V gene encodes CDR1 SGHAT and CDR2 FQNNGV. V shed 0 bases, J shed 2 bases, and the junction held 13 bases outside the gene matches. The CDR3 is 19 amino acids. CDR3 nucleotide sequence: TGTGCCAGCAGCTTAGATTGGTTAGGGCTAGCGGGGACTCAAGAGACCCAGTACTTC. Its protein is CASSLDWLGLAGTQETQYF. Filled out from reference TRBV11-2 and TRBJ2-5, the complete variable domain reads EAGVAQSPRYKIIEKRQSVAFWCNPISGHATLYWYQQILGQGPKLLIQFQNNGVVDDSQLPKDRFSAERLKGVDSTLKIQPAKLEDSAVYLCASSLDWLGLAGTQETQYFGPGTRLLVL.

This chain joins TRBV27 and TRBJ2-5; 7 nucleotides line up with TRBD2. This CDR3 is 16 amino acids long. The germline V gene has CDR1 MNHEY and CDR2 SMNVEV (reference sequence). Trimming at V came to 0 bases and at J to 5 bases, leaving 9 bases not matched to a gene. CDR3 in amino acids: CASSLSSAGARETQYF. CDR3 DNA sequence: TGTGCCAGCAGTTTATCGAGCGCGGGAGCAAGGGAGACCCAGTACTTC.

The chain employs TRBV6-4 and TRBJ2-2; TRBD2 is a possible D gene (5 bases). Germline CDR1 MRHNA, CDR2 SNTAGT. The CDR3 loop spans 14 amino acids. The ends were cut back, 0 bases at V and 7 bases at J, with 9 bases in the middle. Here the CDR3 reads CASSDSWSGGELFF. In nucleotides, the CDR3 is TGTGCCAGCAGTGACTCTTGGAGCGGCGGGGAGCTGTTTTTT.

The chain joins TRBV6-2 or TRBV6-3 to TRBJ1-5, with D possibly matching TRBD1 (5 bases). V lost 4 bases and J lost 7, with 11 bases in between. The CDR3 length is 13 residues. CDR1 and CDR2 (germline): MNHEY, SVGEGT. CDR3: CASSSAGIQPQHF. As DNA, the CDR3 is TGTGCCAGCAGTTCTGCAGGGATACAGCCCCAGCATTTT.

This chain joins TRBV5-6 and TRBJ2-1; a weak D match, TRBD1 (5 bases). With 0 bases removed from V and 8 bases from J, the gap between germline ends came to 15 bases. This CDR3 contains 15 residues. Germline lookup yields CDR1 SGHDT and CDR2 YYEEEE. For the CDR3, the DNA is TGTGCCAGCAGCTTGGTGACCAGGGTCAAGTATGAGCAGTTCTTC. It codes for CASSLVTRVKYEQFF.

V is TRBV21-1 and J is TRBJ2-7; the DNA was not used to check the table's D call, TRBD2. TRBV21-1 is a recognized pseudogene. This CDR3 is 17 amino acids long. This CDR3 is CASSFSFHSRGRSEQYF. The CDR3 nucleotides are TGTGCCAGCAGCTTTTCCTTCCACTCTCGAGGGAGGTCCGAGCAGTACTTC.

V usage is TRBV27 and J usage is TRBJ2-2; no clear D. CDR1 and CDR2 (germline): MNHEY, SMNVEV (reference sequence). V was clipped by 2 bases and J by 3 bases, with 4 bases between them. The CDR3 loop spans 13 amino acids. Here the CDR3 DNA reads TGTGCCAGCAGTTTAGCGGACACCGGGGAGCTGTTTTTT. Translation: CASSLADTGELFF.

The CDR3 DNA reads as TGTGCCAGCTATCAGTACGGACAGGGTATCACCGGGGAGCTGTTTTTT. Translating gives CASYQYGQGITGELFF. The V gene is TRBV2, the J gene TRBJ2-2; 8 bases map to TRBD1. V lost 8 bases to trimming and J lost 4 bases; unmatched junction nucleotides: 12. The germline V gene encodes CDR1 SNHLY and CDR2 FYNNEI. The CDR3 extends over 16 amino acids.

By sample fraction, this clone is medium-sized (0.01 to 0.1%). V is TRBV7-9 and J is TRBJ2-1; 9 bases map to TRBD2. V was clipped by 9 bases and J by 0 bases; unmatched bases: 0. The CDR3 sequence is 13 residues long. Per germline, CDR1 SEHNR and CDR2 FQNEAQ (reference sequence). The CDR3 DNA reads TGTGCCAGTAGCGGGAGCTCCTACAATGAGCAGTTCTTC. It translates to CASSGSSYNEQFF. The variable domain in full, completed from reference TRBV7-9 and TRBJ2-1, reads DTGVSQNPRHKITKRGQNVTFRCDPISEHNRLYWYRQTLGQGPEFLTYFQNEAQLEKSRLLSDRFSAERPKGSFSTLEIQRTEQGDSAMYLCASSGSSYNEQFFGPGTRLTVL.

This chain links TRBV6-5 with TRBJ1-4, with D tentatively TRBD1 (6 bases). The CDR3 is 14 residues long. Germline-derived CDR1 and CDR2 are MNHEY and SVGAGI. With 6 bases removed from V and 7 bases from J, the gap between germline ends came to 15 bases. The CDR3 DNA reads as TGTGCCAGCAGAACATACAGGGAAGGTGAAAAACTGTTTTTT. Translating it yields CASRTYREGEKLFF.

This clone was found a few times. V gene TRBV15 combines with J gene TRBJ2-7; 11 bases align to TRBD1. Unmatched junction bases numbered 2, after V lost 3 bases and J lost 4 bases. The CDR3 has 14 amino acids. The V gene's germline CDR1 is LNHNV and CDR2 YYDKDF (reference sequence). CDR3 nucleotides: TGTGCCACCAGCAGGGACAGGGGGCCATACGAGCAGTACTTC. This codes for CATSRDRGPYEQYF.

The CDR3 loop is CSASSRDIKNIQYF. The CDR3 DNA sequence: TGCAGTGCTAGTTCCCGGGACATCAAAAACATTCAGTACTTC. V gene TRBV20-1 combines with J gene TRBJ2-4; D is possibly TRBD1 (6 bases). In germline, CDR1 is DFQATT, CDR2 SNEGSKA (reference sequence). The CDR3 contains 14 residues. Trimming left V 3 bases short and J 3 bases short, with 12 bases between.

The chain recombines TRBV5-5 with TRBJ1-1; 7 nucleotides line up with TRBD1. Unmatched junction bases numbered 11, after V lost 5 bases and J lost 10 bases. The V gene's germline CDR1 is SGHKS and CDR2 YYEKEE (reference sequence). The CDR3 length is 13 residues. CDR3 protein: CASRISGGGRAFF. As DNA, the CDR3 is TGTGCCAGCAGAATTTCAGGGGGAGGTCGAGCTTTCTTT.

The CDR3 region has the DNA TGCAGCCATTCTGACGGCGCGGAGGAGACCCAGTACTTC. Protein sequence: CSHSDGAEETQYF. This chain joins TRBV29-1 and TRBJ2-5; D is undetermined. Deletions cut 8 bases from V and 5 bases from J, with 18 bases between. There are 13 residues in the CDR3. From germline, CDR1 is SQVTM and CDR2 ANQGSEA.